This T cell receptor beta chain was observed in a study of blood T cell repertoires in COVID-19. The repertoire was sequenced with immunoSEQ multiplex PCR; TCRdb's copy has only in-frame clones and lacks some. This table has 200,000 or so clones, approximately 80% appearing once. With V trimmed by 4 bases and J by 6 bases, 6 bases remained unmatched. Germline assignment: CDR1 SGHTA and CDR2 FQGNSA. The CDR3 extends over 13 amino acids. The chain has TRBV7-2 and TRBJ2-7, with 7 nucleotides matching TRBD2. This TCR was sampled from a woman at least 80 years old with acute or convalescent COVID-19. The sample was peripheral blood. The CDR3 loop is CASSWQTSREQYF. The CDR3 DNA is TGTGCCAGCAGCTGGCAGACTAGCCGCGAGCAGTACTTC.